Described below is a single T cell receptor (beta chain) sequence and its context. Antigen specificity is unknown. The V end was cut by 3 bases, the J end by 8 bases, with 10 bases between. Germline V lookup: CDR1 LGHDT, CDR2 YNNKEL (reference sequence). CDR3 length: 13 amino acids. This entry comes from a study of T cell responses to AZD1222 COVID-19 vaccine. Assay: immunoSEQ multiplex PCR; the TCRdb copy retains only in-frame clones and omits some. The sample consists of about 190,000 clones, around 90% of them appearing once. Overall study findings and caveats: Spike-specific TCR breadth rose after two AZD1222 doses, and depth rose as well. Only a handful of AZD1222 recipients, roughly 6 in all, had baseline seropositivity. Spike regions recognized by vaccine-associated CD4 TCRs spanned the protein, led by 160-218 and 743-854.

The chain employs TRBV3-1 (or the pseudogene TRBV3-2) and TRBJ1-4, with a weak D call TRBD1 (5 bases). The clonotype originates from an adult in good health. The source was peripheral blood, collected on day 0 of AZD1222 vaccination. Here the CDR3 reads CASSHPGPEKLFF. DNA for the CDR3: TGTGCCAGCAGCCACCCGGGGCCCGAAAAACTGTTTTTT.